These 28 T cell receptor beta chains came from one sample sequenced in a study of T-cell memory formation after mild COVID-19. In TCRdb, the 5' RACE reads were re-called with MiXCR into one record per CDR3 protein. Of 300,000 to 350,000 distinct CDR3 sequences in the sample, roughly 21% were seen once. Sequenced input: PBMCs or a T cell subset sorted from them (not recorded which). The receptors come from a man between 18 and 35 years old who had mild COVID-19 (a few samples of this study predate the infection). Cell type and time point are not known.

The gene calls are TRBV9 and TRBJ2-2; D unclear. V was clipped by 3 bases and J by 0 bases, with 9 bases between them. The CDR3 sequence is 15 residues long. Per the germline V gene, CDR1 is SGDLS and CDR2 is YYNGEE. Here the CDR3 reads CASSDLGSNTGELFF. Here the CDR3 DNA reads TGTGCCAGCAGCGATTTAGGTTCGAACACCGGGGAGCTGTTTTTT.

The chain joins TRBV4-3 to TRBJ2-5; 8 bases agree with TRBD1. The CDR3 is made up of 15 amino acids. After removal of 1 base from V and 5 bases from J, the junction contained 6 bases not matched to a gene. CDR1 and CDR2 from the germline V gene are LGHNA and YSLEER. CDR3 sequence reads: CASSQAGTGRETQYF. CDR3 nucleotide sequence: TGCGCCAGCAGCCAAGCCGGGACAGGCCGTGAGACCCAGTACTTC.

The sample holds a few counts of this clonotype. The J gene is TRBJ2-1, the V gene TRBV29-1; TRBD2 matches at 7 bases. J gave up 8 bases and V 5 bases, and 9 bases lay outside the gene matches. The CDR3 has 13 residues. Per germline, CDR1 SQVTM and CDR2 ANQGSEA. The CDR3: CSVRLADRYEQFF. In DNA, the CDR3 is TGCAGCGTTCGGCTAGCGGATCGATATGAGCAGTTCTTC.

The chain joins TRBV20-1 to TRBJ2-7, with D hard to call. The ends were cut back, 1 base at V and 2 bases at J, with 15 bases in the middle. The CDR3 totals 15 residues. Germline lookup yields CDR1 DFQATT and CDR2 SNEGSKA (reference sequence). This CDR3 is CSARGRLGRTYEQYV. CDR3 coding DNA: TGCAGTGCTAGAGGTCGGTTGGGCAGGACCTACGAGCAGTACGTC.

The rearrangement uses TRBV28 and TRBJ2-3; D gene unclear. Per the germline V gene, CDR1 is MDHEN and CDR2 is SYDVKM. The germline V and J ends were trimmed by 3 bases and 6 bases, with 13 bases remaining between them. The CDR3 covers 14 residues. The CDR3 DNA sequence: TGTGCCAGCAGTTTCCACCAAGTAGGGGATACGCAGTATTTT. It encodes CASSFHQVGDTQYF.

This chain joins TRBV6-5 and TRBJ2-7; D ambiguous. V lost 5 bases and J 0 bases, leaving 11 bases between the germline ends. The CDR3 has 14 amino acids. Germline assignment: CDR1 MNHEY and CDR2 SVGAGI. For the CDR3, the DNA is TGTGCCAGCAGTCCTTTGACAAGCTCCTACGAGCAGTACGTC. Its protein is CASSPLTSSYEQYV.

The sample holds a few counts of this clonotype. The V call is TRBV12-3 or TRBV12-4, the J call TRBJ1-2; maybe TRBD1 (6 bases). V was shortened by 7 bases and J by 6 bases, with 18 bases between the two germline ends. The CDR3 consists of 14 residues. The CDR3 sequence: CASTPQGSRDGYTF. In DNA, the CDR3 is TGTGCCAGCACCCCTCAGGGGTCGAGGGATGGCTACACCTTC.

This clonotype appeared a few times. The CDR3, as DNA: TGCAGCGTTGTAGGCGGGCCGGTAAAAGAGACCCAGTACTTC. This encodes CSVVGGPVKETQYF. The chain has TRBV29-1 and TRBJ2-5; TRBD2 might be the D (5 bases). Germline V gene sequence: CDR1 SQVTM, CDR2 ANQGSEA. The CDR3 length is 14 residues. Deletions cut 4 bases from V and 3 bases from J, with 15 bases between.

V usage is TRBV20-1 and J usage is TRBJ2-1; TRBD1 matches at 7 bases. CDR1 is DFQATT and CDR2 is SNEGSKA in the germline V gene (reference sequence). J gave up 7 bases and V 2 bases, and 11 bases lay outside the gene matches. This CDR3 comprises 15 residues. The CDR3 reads CSARSGETGENEQFF. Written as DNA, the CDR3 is TGCAGTGCTAGATCCGGCGAAACAGGGGAGAATGAGCAGTTCTTC.

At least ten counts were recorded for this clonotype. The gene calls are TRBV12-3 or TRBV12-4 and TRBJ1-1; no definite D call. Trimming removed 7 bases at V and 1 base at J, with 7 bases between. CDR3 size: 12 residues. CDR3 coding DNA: TGTGCCAGCACTCTCGGGAACACTGAAGCTTTCTTT. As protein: CASTLGNTEAFF.

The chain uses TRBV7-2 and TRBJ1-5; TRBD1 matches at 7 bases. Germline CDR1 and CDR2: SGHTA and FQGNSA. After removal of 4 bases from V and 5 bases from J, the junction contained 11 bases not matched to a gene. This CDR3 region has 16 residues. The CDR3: CASSSLDRETHQPQHF. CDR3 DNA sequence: TGTGCCAGCAGCTCTTTAGACAGGGAGACGCATCAGCCCCAGCATTTT.

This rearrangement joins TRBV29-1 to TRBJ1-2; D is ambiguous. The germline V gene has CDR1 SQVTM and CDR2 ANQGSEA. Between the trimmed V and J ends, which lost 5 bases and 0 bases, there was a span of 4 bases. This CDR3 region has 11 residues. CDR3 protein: CSVRTNYGYTF. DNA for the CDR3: TGCAGCGTTCGTACTAACTATGGCTACACCTTC.

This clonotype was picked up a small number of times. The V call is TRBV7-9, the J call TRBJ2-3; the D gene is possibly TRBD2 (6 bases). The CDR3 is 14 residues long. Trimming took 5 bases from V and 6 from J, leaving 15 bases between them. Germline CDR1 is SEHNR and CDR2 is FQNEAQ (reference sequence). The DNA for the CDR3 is TGTGCCAGCAGCCCCGGGCGGGGTGGCGATACGCAGTATTTT. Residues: CASSPGRGGDTQYF.

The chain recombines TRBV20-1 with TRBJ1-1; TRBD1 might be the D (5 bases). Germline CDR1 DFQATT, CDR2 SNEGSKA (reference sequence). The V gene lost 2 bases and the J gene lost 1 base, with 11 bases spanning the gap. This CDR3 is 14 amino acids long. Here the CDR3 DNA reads TGCAGTGCTAGAAGTGGGACGGCGAACACTGAAGCTTTCTTT. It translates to CSARSGTANTEAFF.

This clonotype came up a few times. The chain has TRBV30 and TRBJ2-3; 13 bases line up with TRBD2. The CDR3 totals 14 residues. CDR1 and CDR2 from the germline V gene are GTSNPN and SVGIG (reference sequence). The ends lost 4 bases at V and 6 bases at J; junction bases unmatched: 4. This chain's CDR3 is CAWTPGLAGDTQYF. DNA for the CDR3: TGTGCCTGGACACCGGGACTAGCGGGGGATACGCAGTATTTT.

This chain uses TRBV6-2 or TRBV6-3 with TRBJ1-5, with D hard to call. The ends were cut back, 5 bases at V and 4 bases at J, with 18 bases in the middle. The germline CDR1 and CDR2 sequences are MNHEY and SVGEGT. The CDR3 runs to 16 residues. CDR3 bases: TGTGCCAGCAGTCATACACTCAGCCTCGCTAATCAGCCCCAGCATTTT. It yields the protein CASSHTLSLANQPQHF.

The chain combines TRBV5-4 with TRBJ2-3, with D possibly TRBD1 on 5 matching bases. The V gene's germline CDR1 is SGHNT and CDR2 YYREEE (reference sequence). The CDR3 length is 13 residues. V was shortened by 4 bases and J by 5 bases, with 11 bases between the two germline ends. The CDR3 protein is CASSLPRVDTQYF. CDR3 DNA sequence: TGTGCCAGCAGCCTCCCCAGGGTAGATACGCAGTATTTT. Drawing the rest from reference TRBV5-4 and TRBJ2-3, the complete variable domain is ETGVTQSPTHLIKTRGQQVTLRCSSQSGHNTVSWYQQALGQGPQFIFQYYREEENGRGNFPPRFSGLQFPNYSSELNVNALELDDSALYLCASSLPRVDTQYFGPGTRLTVL.

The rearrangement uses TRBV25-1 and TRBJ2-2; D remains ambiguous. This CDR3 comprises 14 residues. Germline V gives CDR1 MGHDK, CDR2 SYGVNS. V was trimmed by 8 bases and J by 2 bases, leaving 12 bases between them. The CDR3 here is CASGPMDNTGELFF. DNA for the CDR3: TGTGCCAGCGGCCCCATGGACAACACCGGGGAGCTGTTTTTT.

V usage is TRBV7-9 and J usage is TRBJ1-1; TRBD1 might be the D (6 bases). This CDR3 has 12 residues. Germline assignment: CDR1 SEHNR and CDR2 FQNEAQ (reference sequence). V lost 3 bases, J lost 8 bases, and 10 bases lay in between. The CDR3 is CASSLFQGEAFF. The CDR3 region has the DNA TGTGCCAGCAGCTTGTTCCAGGGGGAAGCTTTCTTT. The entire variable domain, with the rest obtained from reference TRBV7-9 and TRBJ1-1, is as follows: DTGVSQNPRHKITKRGQNVTFRCDPISEHNRLYWYRQTLGQGPEFLTYFQNEAQLEKSRLLSDRFSAERPKGSFSTLEIQRTEQGDSAMYLCASSLFQGEAFFGQGTRLTVV.

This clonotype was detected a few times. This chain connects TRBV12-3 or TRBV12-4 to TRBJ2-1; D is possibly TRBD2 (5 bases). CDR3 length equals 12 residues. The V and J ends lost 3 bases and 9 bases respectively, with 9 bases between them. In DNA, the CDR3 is TGTGCCAGCAGTTTTATTGGACTTGAGCAGTTCTTC. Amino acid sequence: CASSFIGLEQFF.

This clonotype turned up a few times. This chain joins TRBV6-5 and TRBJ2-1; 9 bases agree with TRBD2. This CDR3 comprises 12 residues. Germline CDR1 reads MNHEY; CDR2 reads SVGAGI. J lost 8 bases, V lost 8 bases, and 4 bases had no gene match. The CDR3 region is CASAGGPHEQFF. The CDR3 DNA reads TGTGCCAGCGCGGGGGGGCCTCATGAGCAGTTCTTC.

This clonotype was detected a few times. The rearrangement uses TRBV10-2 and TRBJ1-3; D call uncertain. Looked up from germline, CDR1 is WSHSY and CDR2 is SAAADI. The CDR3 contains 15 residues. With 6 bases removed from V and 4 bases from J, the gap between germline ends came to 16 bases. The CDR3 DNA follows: TGCGCCAGCAGCGAGAGCGATCTTTTAGGAAACACCATATATTTT. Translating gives CASSESDLLGNTIYF.

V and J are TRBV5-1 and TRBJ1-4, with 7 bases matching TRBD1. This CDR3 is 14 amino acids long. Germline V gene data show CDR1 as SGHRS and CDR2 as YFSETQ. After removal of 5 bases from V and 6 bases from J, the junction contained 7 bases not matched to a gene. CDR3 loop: CASRAGGVDEKLFF. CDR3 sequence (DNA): TGCGCCAGCAGGGCAGGGGGAGTGGATGAAAAACTGTTTTTT.

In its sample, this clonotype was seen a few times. CDR3 DNA: TGTGCCAGCAGCTTAGGTGCTCACAATGAGCAGTTCTTC. It specifies CASSLGAHNEQFF. The rearrangement uses TRBV7-3 and TRBJ2-1; no reliable D call. The CDR3 has 13 residues. Looked up from germline, CDR1 is SGHTA and CDR2 is FQGTGA. Trimming removed 2 bases at V and 5 bases at J, with 7 bases between.

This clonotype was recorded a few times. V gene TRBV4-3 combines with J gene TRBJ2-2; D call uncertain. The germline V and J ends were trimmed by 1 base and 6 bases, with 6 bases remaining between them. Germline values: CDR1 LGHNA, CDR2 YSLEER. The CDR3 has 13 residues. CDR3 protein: CASSQGDSGELFF. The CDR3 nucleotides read TGCGCCAGCAGCCAAGGGGATTCCGGGGAGCTGTTTTTT.

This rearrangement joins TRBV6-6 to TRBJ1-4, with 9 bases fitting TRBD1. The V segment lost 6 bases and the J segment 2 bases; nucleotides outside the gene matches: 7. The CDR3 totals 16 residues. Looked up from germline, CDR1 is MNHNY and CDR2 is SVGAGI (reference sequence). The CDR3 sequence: CASRMDRGATNEKLFF. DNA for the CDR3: TGTGCCAGCAGAATGGACAGGGGCGCGACTAATGAAAAACTGTTTTTT.

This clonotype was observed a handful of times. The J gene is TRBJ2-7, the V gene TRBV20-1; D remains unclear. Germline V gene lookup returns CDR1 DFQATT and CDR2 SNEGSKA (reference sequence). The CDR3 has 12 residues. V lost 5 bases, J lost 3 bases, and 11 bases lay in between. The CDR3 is CSASKSGYEQYF. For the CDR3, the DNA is TGCAGTGCTTCTAAGTCGGGCTACGAGCAGTACTTC.

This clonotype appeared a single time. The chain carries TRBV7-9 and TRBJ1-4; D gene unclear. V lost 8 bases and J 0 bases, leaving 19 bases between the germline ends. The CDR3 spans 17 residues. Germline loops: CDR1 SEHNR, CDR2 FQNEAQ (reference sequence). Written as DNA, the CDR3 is TGTGCCAGCGGGAACAGACTCCCCCTAACAACTAATGAAAAACTGTTTTTT. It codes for CASGNRLPLTTNEKLFF.